The clone carrying this T cell receptor (beta chain) has at least ten counts. Germline CDR1 reads SGHTA; CDR2 reads FQGNSA. The CDR3 totals 14 residues. V was shortened by 5 bases and J by 5 bases, with 10 bases between the two germline ends. PCR was run on genomic DNA. Amplification of the beta chain CDR3 used 30 forward and 13 reverse multiplex primers. From the multiplex PCR reads, TCRdb called clonotypes with MiXCR, one entry per CDR3 protein. The sample consists of around 300,000 distinct CDR3 sequences, roughly 50% of them appearing once. This entry is derived from a study of type 1 and type 2 diabetes patients. The overall study: Samples came from type 1 diabetic, type 2 diabetic or nondiabetic people, recruited in China. From PBMCs, CD4+ and CD8+ T cells were isolated by magnetic microbeads.

The chain is built from TRBV7-2 and TRBJ1-6; D gene uncertain. The sequence was obtained from a man between 18 and 35 years old with type 2 diabetes. Material: peripheral blood mononuclear cells (PBMCs). CDR3 DNA sequence: TGTGCCAGCAGCGCGACACCTGATAATTCACCCCTCCACTTT. Translation: CASSATPDNSPLHF.